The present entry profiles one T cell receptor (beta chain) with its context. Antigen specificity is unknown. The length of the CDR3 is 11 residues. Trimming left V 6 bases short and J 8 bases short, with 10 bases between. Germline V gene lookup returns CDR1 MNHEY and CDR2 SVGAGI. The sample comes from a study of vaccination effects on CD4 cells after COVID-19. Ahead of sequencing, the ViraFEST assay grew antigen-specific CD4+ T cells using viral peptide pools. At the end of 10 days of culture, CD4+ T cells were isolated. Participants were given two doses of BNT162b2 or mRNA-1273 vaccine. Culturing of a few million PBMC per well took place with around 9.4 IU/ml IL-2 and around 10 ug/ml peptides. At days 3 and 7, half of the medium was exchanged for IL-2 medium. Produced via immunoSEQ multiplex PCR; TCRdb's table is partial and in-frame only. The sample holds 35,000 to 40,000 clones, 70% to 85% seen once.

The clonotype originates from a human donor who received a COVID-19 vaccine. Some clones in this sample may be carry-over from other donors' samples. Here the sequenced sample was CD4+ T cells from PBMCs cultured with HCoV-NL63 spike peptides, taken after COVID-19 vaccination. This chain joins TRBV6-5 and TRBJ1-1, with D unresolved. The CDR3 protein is CASRGLTEAFF. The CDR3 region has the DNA TGTGCCAGCAGAGGACTTACCGAAGCTTTCTTT.